The entry below gives a single TCR beta chain sequence along with its context. This specimen comes from a study of regulatory T cells in long-lasting Graves disease. The time point was: newly diagnosed GD, antithyroid drugs for less than 3 months. PBMCs were the source of the RNA used for TCR sequencing. Building of the TCR beta libraries involved iRepertoire HTBI primers and Arm-PCR of CDR3 regions. MiXCR, run by TCRdb on the multiplex PCR reads, gives a single entry per CDR3 protein. The data hold 500,000 or so distinct CDR3 sequences, with about 15% observed a single time. The V and J ends lost 10 bases and 1 base respectively, with 14 bases between them. Per the germline V gene, CDR1 is LNHDA and CDR2 is SQIVND (reference sequence). There are 15 residues in the CDR3. The same data also went into a second study, on T cells in Graves' hyperthyroidism and ophthalmopathy.

The material was peripheral blood mononuclear cells (PBMCs), obtained at new diagnosis, from a patient treated with antithyroid drugs. The clonotype originates from a woman aged 35 to 59 with Graves disease. V and J are TRBV19 and TRBJ1-6; perhaps TRBD1 as D (5 bases). The CDR3 region is CATSEGSSYNSPLHF. Here the CDR3 DNA reads TGTGCCACTTCGGAGGGGTCGTCCTATAATTCACCCCTCCACTTT.